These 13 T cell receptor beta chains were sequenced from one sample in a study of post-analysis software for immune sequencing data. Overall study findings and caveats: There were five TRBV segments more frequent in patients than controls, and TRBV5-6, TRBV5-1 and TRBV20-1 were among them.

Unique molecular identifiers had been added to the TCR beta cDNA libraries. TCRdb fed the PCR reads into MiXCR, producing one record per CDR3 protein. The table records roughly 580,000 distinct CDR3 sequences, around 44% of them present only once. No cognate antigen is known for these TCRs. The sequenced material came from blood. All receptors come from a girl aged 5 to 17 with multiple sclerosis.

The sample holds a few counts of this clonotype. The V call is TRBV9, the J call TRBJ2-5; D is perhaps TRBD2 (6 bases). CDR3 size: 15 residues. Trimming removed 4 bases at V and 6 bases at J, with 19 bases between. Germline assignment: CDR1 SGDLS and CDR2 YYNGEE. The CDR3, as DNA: TGTGCCAGCAGCCCTCGAGGCGGGGCCGAAAAGACCCAGTACTTC. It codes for CASSPRGGAEKTQYF.

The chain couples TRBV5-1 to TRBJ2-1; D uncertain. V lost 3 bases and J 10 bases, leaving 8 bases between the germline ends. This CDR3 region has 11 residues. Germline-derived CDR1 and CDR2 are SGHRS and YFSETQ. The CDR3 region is CASSSRREQFF. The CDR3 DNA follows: TGCGCCAGCAGCTCGCGGCGGGAGCAGTTCTTC.

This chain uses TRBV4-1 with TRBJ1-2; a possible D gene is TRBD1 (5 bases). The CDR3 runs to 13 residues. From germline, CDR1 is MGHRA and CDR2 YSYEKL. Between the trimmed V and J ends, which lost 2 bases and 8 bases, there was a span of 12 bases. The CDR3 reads CASSQITGEGYTF. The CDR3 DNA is TGCGCCAGCAGCCAAATAACAGGAGAAGGCTACACCTTC.

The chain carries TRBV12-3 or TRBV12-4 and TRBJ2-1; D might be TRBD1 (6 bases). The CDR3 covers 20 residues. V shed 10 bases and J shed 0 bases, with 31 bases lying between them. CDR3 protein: CAIEGRAWDGDMSSYNEQFF. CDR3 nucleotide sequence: TGTGCCATCGAGGGCAGAGCATGGGATGGGGACATGAGCTCCTACAATGAGCAGTTCTTC.

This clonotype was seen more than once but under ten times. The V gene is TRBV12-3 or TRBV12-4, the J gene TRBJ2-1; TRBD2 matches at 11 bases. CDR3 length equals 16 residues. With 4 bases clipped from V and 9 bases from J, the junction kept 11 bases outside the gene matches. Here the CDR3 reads CASSSDLAGGPGEQFF. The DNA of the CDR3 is TGTGCCAGCAGTTCAGATTTAGCGGGGGGGCCGGGTGAGCAGTTCTTC.

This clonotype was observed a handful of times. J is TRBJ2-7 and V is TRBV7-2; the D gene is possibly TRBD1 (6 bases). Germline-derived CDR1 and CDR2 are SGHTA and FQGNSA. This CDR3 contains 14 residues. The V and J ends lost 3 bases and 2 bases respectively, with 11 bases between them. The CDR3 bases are TGTGCCAGCAGCTTTGGGGGCCCTACCTACGAGCAGTACTTC. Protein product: CASSFGGPTYEQYF.

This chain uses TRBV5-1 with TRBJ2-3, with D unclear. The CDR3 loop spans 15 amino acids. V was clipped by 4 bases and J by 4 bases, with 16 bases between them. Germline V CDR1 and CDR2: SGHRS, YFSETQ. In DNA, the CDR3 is TGCGCCAGCAGCGCAGCTGGAGATGGGGCAGATACGCAGTATTTT. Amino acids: CASSAAGDGADTQYF.

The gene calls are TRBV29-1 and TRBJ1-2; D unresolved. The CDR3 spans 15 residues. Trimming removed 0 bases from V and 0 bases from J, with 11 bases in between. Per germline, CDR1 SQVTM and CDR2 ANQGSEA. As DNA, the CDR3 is TGCAGCGTTGAAGATGAAAGGGAACCTAACTATGGCTACACCTTC. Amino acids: CSVEDEREPNYGYTF. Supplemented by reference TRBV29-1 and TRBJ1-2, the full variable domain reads SAVISQKPSRDICQRGTSLTIQCQVDSQVTMMFWYRQQPGQSLTLIATANQGSEATYESGFVIDKFPISRPNLTFSTLTVSNMSPEDSSIYLCSVEDEREPNYGYTFGSGTRLTVV.

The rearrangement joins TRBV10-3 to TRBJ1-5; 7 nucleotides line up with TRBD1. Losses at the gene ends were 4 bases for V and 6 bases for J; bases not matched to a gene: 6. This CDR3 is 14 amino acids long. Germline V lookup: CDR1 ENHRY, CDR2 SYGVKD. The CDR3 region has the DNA TGTGCCATCAGTGGGGGACAGTCGGGTCAGCCCCAGCATTTT. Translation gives CAISGGQSGQPQHF.

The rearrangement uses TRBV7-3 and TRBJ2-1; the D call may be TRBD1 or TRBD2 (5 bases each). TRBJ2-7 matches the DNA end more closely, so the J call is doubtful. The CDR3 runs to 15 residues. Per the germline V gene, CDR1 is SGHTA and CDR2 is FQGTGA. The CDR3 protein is CASSRTGDPLNEQYF. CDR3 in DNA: TGTGCCAGCAGCCGTACCGGGGACCCCTTAAATGAGCAGTACTTC.

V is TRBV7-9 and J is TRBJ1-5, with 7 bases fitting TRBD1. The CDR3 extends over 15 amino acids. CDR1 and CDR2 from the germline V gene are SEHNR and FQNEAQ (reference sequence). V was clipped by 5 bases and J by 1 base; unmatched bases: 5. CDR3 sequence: CASSAGDSSNQPQHF. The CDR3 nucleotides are TGTGCCAGCAGCGCTGGGGACAGCAGCAATCAGCCCCAGCATTTT. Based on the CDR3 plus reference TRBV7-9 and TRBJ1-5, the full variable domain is DTGVSQNPRHKITKRGQNVTFRCDPISEHNRLYWYRQTLGQGPEFLTYFQNEAQLEKSRLLSDRFSAERPKGSFSTLEIQRTEQGDSAMYLCASSAGDSSNQPQHFGDGTRLSIL.

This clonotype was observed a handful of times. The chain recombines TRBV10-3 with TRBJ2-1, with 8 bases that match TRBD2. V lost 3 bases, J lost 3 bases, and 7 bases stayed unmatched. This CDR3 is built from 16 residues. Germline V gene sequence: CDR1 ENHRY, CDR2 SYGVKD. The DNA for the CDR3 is TGTGCCATCAGTGACGTGGGGGCGGGAGGCTACAATGAGCAGTTCTTC. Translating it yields CAISDVGAGGYNEQFF.

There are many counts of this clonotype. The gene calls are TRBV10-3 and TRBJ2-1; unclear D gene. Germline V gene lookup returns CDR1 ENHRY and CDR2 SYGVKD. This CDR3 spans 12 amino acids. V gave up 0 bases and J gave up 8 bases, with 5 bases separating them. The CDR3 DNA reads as TGTGCCATCAGTGAGTCCCGCGATGAGCAGTTCTTC. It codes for CAISESRDEQFF.